A selection of T cell receptor beta chains follows, all from one sample in a study of early T cells in non-severe SARS-CoV-2 infection. A single record per CDR3 protein comes from TCRdb applying MiXCR to the 5' RACE reads. The sample holds approximately 60,000 distinct CDR3 sequences, 10% to 15% seen once. Sequencing input: whole blood. The receptors stem from an adult who was a healthcare worker with PCR-confirmed SARS-CoV-2 infection or an uninfected control (not recorded which). The CDR3 runs from the conserved cysteine through the conserved F or W. D genes are given only for firm matches. Sizes are listed as once, few, many or a size class.

size | J | D | V | CDR3 | DNA
many | TRBJ2-3 | . | TRBV28 | CASRNGGGDTQYF | TGTGCCAGCAGAAACGGCGGTGGAGATACGCAGTATTTT
few | TRBJ2-7 | TRBD2 | TRBV6-6 | CASSYSSGLVPYEQYF | TGTGCCAGCAGTTACTCATCGGGACTAGTACCCTACGAGCAGTACTTC
many | TRBJ2-2 | TRBD1 | TRBV28 | CASRGQGREPTGELFF | TGTGCCAGCAGGGGACAGGGAAGGGAACCCACCGGGGAGCTGTTTTTT
many | TRBJ2-1 | TRBD1 | TRBV11-2 | CASSSTGGREYNEQFF | TGTGCCAGCAGCTCTACAGGGGGGCGCGAATACAATGAGCAGTTCTTC
many | TRBJ2-1 | TRBD2 | TRBV28 | CASSLSSGRNEQFF | TGTGCCAGCAGTTTGTCTAGCGGGAGGAATGAGCAGTTCTTC
few | TRBJ2-5 | TRBD2 | TRBV5-1 | CASSTAGTRGETQYF | TGCGCCAGCAGCACAGCCGGGACTAGGGGAGAGACCCAGTACTTC
few | TRBJ1-1 | . | TRBV12-5 | CASGFIGTLNTEAFF | TGTGCTAGTGGTTTCATCGGGACCCTGAACACTGAAGCTTTCTTT
many | TRBJ1-4 | . | TRBV28 | CASSQLTGEKLFF | TGTGCCAGCAGTCAATTGACGGGTGAAAAACTGTTTTTT
many | TRBJ1-5 | . | TRBV2 | CASREARGGNQPQHF | TGTGCCAGCAGAGAAGCAAGGGGGGGCAATCAGCCCCAGCATTTT
many | TRBJ1-6 | . | TRBV6-5 | CASSYRATSNSPLHF | TGTGCCAGCAGTTACCGTGCCACCTCTAATTCACCCCTCCACTTT
few | TRBJ1-2 | TRBD1 | TRBV20-1 | CSARTGQGYTF | TGCAGTGCCAGGACAGGGCAAGGCTACACCTTC